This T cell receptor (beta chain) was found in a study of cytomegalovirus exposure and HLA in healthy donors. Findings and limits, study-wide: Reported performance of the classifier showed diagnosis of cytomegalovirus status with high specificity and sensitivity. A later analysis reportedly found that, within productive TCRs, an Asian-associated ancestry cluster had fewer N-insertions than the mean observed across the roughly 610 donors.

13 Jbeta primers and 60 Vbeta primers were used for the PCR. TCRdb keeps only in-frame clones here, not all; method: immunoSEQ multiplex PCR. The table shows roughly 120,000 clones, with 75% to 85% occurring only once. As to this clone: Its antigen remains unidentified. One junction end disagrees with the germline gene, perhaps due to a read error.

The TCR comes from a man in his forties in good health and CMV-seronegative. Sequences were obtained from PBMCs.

The CDR3 bases are TGTGCCTGGAGTGTACCGGGCGGGGACCTCTTT. Its translation: CAWSVPGGDLF. This sequence joins TRBV30 and TRBJ1-1, with D possibly TRBD1 on 5 matching bases. The CDR3 contains 11 residues. CDR1 GTSNPN and CDR2 SVGIG come from the germline V gene (reference sequence).